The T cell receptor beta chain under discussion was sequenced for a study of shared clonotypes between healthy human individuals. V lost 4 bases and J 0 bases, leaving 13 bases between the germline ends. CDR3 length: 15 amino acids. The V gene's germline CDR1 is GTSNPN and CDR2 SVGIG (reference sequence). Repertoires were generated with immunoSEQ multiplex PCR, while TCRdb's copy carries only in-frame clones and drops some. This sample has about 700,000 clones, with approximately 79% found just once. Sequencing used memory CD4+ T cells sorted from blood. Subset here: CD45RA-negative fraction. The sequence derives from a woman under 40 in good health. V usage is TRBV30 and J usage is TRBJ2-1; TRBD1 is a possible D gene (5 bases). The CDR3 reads CAWKGARFSYNEQFF. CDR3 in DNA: TGTGCCTGGAAAGGGGCACGGTTCTCCTACAATGAGCAGTTCTTC.